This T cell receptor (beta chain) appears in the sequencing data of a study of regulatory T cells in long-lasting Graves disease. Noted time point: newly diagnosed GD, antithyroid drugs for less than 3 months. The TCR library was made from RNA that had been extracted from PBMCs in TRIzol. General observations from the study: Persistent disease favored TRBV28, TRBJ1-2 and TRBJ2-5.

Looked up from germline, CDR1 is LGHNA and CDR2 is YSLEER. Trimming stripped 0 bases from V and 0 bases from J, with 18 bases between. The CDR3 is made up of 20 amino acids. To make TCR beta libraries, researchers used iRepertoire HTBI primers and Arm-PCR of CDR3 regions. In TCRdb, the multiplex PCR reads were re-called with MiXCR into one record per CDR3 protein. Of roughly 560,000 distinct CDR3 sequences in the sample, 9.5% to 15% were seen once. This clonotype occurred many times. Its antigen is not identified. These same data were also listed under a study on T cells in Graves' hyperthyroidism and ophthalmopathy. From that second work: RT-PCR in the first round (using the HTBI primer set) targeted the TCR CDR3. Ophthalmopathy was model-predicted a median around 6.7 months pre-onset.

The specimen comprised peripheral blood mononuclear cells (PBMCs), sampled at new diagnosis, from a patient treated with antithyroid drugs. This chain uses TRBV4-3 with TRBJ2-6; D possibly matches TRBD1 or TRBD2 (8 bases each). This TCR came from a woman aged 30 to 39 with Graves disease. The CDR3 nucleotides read TGCGCCAGCAGCCAAGATCATTCGGGAGGGACAGGCTCTGGGGCCAACGTCCTGACTTTC. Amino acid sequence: CASSQDHSGGTGSGANVLTF.